This paragraph covers one T cell receptor beta chain sequence. Libraries were prepared by immunoSEQ multiplex PCR; TCRdb keeps only in-frame clonotypes and omits some of them. The sample lists roughly 2.2 million clones; 85% to 95% were seen once. The data belong to a study of shared clonotypes between healthy human individuals. Germline loops: CDR1 KGHSH, CDR2 LQKENI. V was pared by 5 bases and J by 1 base, with 8 bases between. The CDR3 has 13 residues. Sequenced input: naive CD4+ T cells from PBMCs. Subset reported: CD45RA+ positively selected. The chain carries TRBV18 and TRBJ2-5; perhaps TRBD1 as D (6 bases). This TCR was sampled from a man aged 18 to 30 in good health. Some clones in this sample may be carry-over from other donors' samples. The CDR3: CASSGQSQETQYF. The DNA for the CDR3 is TGTGCCAGCTCAGGACAGAGCCAAGAGACCCAGTACTTC.